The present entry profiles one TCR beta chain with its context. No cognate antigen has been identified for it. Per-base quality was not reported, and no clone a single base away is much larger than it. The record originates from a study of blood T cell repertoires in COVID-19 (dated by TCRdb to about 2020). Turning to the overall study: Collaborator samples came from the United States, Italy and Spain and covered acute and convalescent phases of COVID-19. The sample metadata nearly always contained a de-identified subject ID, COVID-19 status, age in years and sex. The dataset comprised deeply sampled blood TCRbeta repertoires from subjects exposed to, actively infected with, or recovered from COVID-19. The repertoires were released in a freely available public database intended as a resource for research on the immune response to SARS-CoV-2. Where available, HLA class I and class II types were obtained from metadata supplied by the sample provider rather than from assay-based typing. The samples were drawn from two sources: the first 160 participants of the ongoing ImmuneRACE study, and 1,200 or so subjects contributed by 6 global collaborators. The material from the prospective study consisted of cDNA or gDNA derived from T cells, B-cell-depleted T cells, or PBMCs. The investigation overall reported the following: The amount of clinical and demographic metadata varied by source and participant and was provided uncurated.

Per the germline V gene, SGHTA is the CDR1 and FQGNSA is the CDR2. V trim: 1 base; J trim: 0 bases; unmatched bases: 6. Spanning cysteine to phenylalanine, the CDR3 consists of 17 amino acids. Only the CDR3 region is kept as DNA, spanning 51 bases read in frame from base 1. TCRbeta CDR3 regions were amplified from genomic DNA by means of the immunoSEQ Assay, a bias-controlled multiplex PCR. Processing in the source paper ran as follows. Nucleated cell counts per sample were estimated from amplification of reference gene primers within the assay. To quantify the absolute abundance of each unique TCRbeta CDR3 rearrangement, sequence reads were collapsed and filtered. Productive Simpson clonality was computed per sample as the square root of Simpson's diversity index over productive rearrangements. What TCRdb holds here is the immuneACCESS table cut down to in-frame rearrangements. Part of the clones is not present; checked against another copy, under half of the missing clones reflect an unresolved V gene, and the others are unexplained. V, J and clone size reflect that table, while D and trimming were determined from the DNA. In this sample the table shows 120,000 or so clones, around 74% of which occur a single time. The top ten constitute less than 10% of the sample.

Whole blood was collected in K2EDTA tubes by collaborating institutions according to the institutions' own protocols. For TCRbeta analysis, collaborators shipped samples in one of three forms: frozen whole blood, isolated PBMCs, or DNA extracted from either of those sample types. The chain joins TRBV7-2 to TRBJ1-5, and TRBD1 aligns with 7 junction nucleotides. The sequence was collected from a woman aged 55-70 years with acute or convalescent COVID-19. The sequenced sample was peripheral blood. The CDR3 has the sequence CASSLGRQGVSNQPQHF. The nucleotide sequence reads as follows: TGTGCCAGCAGCTTAGGGCGACAGGGTGTTAGCAATCAGCCCCAGCATTTT.